The 29 T cell receptor beta chains given below trace back to one sample, sequenced in a study of vaccination and CD4 T cells after COVID-19. These TCRs' antigens remain unknown. Cultured CD4+ T cells had their DNA profiled by the Oncomine TCR Beta short-read assay. TCRdb recomputed calls from the PCR reads with MiXCR, one row per CDR3 protein. The sample gives about 20,000 distinct CDR3 sequences, approximately 57% of which show up once; about 8.9% is in the top ten. Treatment noted: roughly 10-day PBMC culture with coronavirus spike peptide pools or control peptides (ViraFEST assay). This material consisted of CD4+ T cells from blood, cultured in vitro, taken after SARS-CoV-2 vaccination. These receptors were taken from a human donor who had recovered from COVID-19.

V is TRBV27 and J is TRBJ1-1, with D uncertain. Germline V gene data show CDR1 as MNHEY and CDR2 as SMNVEV (reference sequence). The length of the CDR3 is 15 residues. Trimming pared 3 bases from V and 1 base from J, leaving 12 bases between. CDR3 loop: CASSFFRTGNTEAFF. For the CDR3, the DNA is TGTGCCAGCAGTTTCTTTAGGACGGGGAACACTGAAGCTTTCTTT.

The chain links TRBV6-5 to TRBJ2-7; 12 positions match TRBD1. CDR3 length equals 16 residues. J gave up 2 bases and V 4 bases, and 6 bases lay outside the gene matches. Germline assignment: CDR1 MNHEY and CDR2 SVGAGI. The CDR3, as DNA: TGTGCCAGCAGTTCCCGGGACAGGGGGCTTACCTACGAGCAGTACTTC. It is translated as CASSSRDRGLTYEQYF.

The genes are TRBV20-1 and TRBJ2-1; 12 positions match TRBD2. The junction had 8 bases not matched to a gene; V was cut back by 5 bases and J by 9 bases. The CDR3 length is 14 residues. Germline V gives CDR1 DFQATT, CDR2 SNEGSKA (reference sequence). The CDR3: CSADRTSGTGEQFF. CDR3 DNA: TGCAGTGCTGACAGGACTAGCGGGACAGGTGAGCAGTTCTTC.

The chain is built from TRBV15 and TRBJ1-5; 9 bases align to TRBD1. Germline V gene lookup returns CDR1 LNHNV and CDR2 YYDKDF (reference sequence). The CDR3 consists of 16 residues. Germline trimming cut 5 bases from V and 7 bases from J; bases unmatched to any gene: 12. Here the CDR3 DNA reads TGTGCCACCAGCCGGACACTGGGGACAGGGAAGCAGCCCCAGCATTTT. It yields the protein CATSRTLGTGKQPQHF.

The chain links TRBV20-1 to TRBJ1-2, with D tentatively TRBD1 (6 bases). The length of the CDR3 is 12 residues. Looked up from germline, CDR1 is DFQATT and CDR2 is SNEGSKA (reference sequence). Trimming removed 5 bases from V and 10 bases from J, with 17 bases in between. The DNA of the CDR3 is TGCAGTGCTCCCGATGGACAGAGAATCTACACCTTC. It encodes CSAPDGQRIYTF.

The V call is TRBV6-5, the J call TRBJ1-5; D is uncertain. V gave up 4 bases and J gave up 6 bases, with 7 bases separating them. CDR1 MNHEY and CDR2 SVGAGI come from the germline V gene. The CDR3 runs 12 residues. The DNA for the CDR3 is TGTGCCAGCAGTTCTTGGTCTCAGCCCCAGCATTTT. Translated: CASSSWSQPQHF.

The V call is TRBV7-9, the J call TRBJ2-3; 7 positions agree with TRBD1. V was clipped by 3 bases and J by 2 bases; unmatched bases: 8. Germline CDR1 is SEHNR and CDR2 is FQNEAQ (reference sequence). This CDR3 is 16 amino acids long. The CDR3 DNA is TGTGCCAGCAGCTTGGGAGACAGGGACCTCACAGATACGCAGTATTTT. It is translated as CASSLGDRDLTDTQYF.

This chain connects TRBV7-2 to TRBJ2-7; possibly TRBD2 for D (5 bases). The ends were cut back, 5 bases at V and 0 bases at J, with 14 bases in the middle. The CDR3 consists of 15 residues. CDR1 and CDR2 from the germline V gene are SGHTA and FQGNSA. The CDR3 loop reads CASSPAGLHSYEQYF. The CDR3 DNA reads as TGTGCCAGCAGCCCAGCCGGACTGCACTCCTACGAGCAGTACTTC. The variable domain in full, completed from reference TRBV7-2 and TRBJ2-7, reads GAGVSQSPSNKVTEKGKDVELRCDPISGHTALYWYRQSLGQGLEFLIYFQGNSAPDKSGLPSDRFSAERTGGSVSTLTIQRTQQEDSAVYLCASSPAGLHSYEQYFGPGTRLTVT.

This clonotype was detected only once. V is TRBV30 and J is TRBJ2-5; 8 bases fit TRBD1. Germline V lookup: CDR1 GTSNPN, CDR2 SVGIG (reference sequence). V trimming: 2 bases; J trimming: 4 bases; junction bases outside the gene matches: 6. This CDR3 is built from 14 residues. The chain's CDR3 is CAWSPQGAGETQYF. DNA for the CDR3: TGTGCCTGGAGTCCGCAGGGGGCCGGAGAGACCCAGTACTTC. Looking up the rest from reference TRBV30 and TRBJ2-5 gives the full variable domain: SQTIHQWPATLVQPVGSPLSLECTVEGTSNPNLYWYRQAAGRGLQLLFYSVGIGQISSEVPQNLSASRPQDRQFILSSKKLLLSDSGFYLCAWSPQGAGETQYFGPGTRLLVL.

This clonotype has just a few counts. The DNA for the CDR3 is TGTGCCAGCAGCCCTGGAGTTCCCTCCTCCACCGGGGAGCTGTTTTTT. Its translation is CASSPGVPSSTGELFF. The chain carries TRBV7-3 and TRBJ2-2; D call uncertain. The CDR3 is made up of 16 amino acids. Germline-derived CDR1 and CDR2 are SGHTA and FQGTGA. The ends were cut back, 5 bases at V and 4 bases at J, with 17 bases in the middle.

The gene calls are TRBV6-1 and TRBJ1-2; 9 positions match TRBD1. J lost 8 bases, V lost 3 bases, and 4 bases had no gene match. There are 13 residues in the CDR3. The germline V gene encodes CDR1 MNHNS and CDR2 SASEGT. The CDR3 loop is CASSEGQGRGYTF. The DNA of the CDR3 is TGTGCCAGCAGTGAGGGACAGGGTAGAGGCTACACCTTC.

This chain uses TRBV6-1 with TRBJ1-2; D may be TRBD1 (6 bases). The ends were cut back, 2 bases at V and 2 bases at J, with 9 bases in the middle. The CDR3 length is 14 residues. CDR1 is MNHNS, CDR2 SASEGT, per germline. The CDR3 here is CASSETQGNYGYTF. In DNA, the CDR3 is TGTGCCAGCAGTGAAACGCAGGGGAACTATGGCTACACCTTC.

The chain has TRBV20-1 and TRBJ2-5; a possible D gene is TRBD2 (6 bases). V lost 4 bases and J lost 2, with 23 bases in between. This CDR3 has 17 amino acids. Germline loops: CDR1 DFQATT, CDR2 SNEGSKA (reference sequence). CDR3 sequence: CSAKPNGSGRHQETQYF. The CDR3 DNA follows: TGCAGTGCTAAGCCGAACGGGAGCGGCAGGCATCAAGAGACCCAGTACTTC.

The J gene is TRBJ1-1, the V gene TRBV7-2; no clear D. The CDR3 is 15 residues long. In germline, CDR1 is SGHTA, CDR2 FQGNSA. V lost 1 base and J lost 0, with 9 bases in between. The CDR3 sequence: CASSLDGYMNTEAFF. CDR3 bases: TGTGCCAGCAGCTTAGACGGATACATGAACACTGAAGCTTTCTTT.

The gene calls are TRBV20-1 and TRBJ2-5, with 7 bases lining up with TRBD1. The CDR3 extends over 14 amino acids. V lost 3 bases to trimming and J lost 3 bases; unmatched junction nucleotides: 7. Germline V gene data show CDR1 as DFQATT and CDR2 as SNEGSKA (reference sequence). Here the CDR3 DNA reads TGCAGTGCTAGCGGGGACCAGGGGGAAGAGACCCAGTACTTC. It specifies CSASGDQGEETQYF.

The J gene is TRBJ1-1, the V gene TRBV12-3 or TRBV12-4, with D maybe TRBD1 (5 bases). Trimming removed 2 bases at V and 4 bases at J, with 11 bases between. The CDR3 is 14 residues long. The CDR3 loop reads CASSLRGFGTEAFF. The CDR3 region has the DNA TGTGCCAGCAGTTTAAGGGGCTTTGGCACTGAAGCTTTCTTT.

The chain links TRBV20-1 to TRBJ1-2, with a possible D match to TRBD1 (5 bases). V was trimmed by 0 bases and J by 8 bases, leaving 16 bases between them. Germline CDR1 DFQATT, CDR2 SNEGSKA (reference sequence). CDR3 length equals 14 residues. The CDR3 spells CSAREPQGSRGYTF. The CDR3 DNA is TGCAGTGCTAGAGAACCGCAGGGCTCTCGGGGCTACACCTTC.

The chain is built from TRBV28 and TRBJ1-4; 9 positions match TRBD1. V was clipped by 6 bases and J by 13 bases; unmatched bases: 15. Germline V gene data show CDR1 as MDHEN and CDR2 as SYDVKM. The CDR3 sequence is 15 residues long. CDR3 sequence (DNA): TGTGCCAGCAGCCCTAATGAGGGACAGGGTTTCAGACTGTTTTTT. Translating it yields CASSPNEGQGFRLFF.

The V gene is TRBV28, the J gene TRBJ1-2; no definite D call. Germline V gives CDR1 MDHEN, CDR2 SYDVKM. Deletions cut 6 bases from V and 1 base from J, with 12 bases between. CDR3 length equals 14 residues. The CDR3 sequence is CASRILGVNYGYTF. CDR3 sequence (DNA): TGTGCCAGCAGGATCCTGGGAGTTAACTATGGCTACACCTTC.

V usage is TRBV5-4 and J usage is TRBJ2-7; 9 bases line up with TRBD1. The length of the CDR3 is 15 residues. CDR1 is SGHNT, CDR2 YYREEE, per germline (reference sequence). Trimming cost V 3 bases and J 3 bases; bases outside gene matches: 7. CDR3 residues: CASSSAGTGFYEQYF. For the CDR3, the DNA is TGTGCCAGCAGCTCGGCCGGGACAGGGTTCTACGAGCAGTACTTC.

V and J are TRBV7-2 and TRBJ1-5, with 9 bases that match TRBD1. This CDR3 contains 15 residues. The germline CDR1 and CDR2 sequences are SGHTA and FQGNSA. V shed 5 bases, J shed 4 bases, and the junction held 6 bases outside the gene matches. CDR3 region: CASSHPGQGNQPQHF. The DNA for the CDR3 is TGTGCCAGCAGCCATCCGGGACAGGGAAATCAGCCCCAGCATTTT.

The genes are TRBV19 and TRBJ1-1; D not resolved. The length of the CDR3 is 14 residues. Germline-derived CDR1 and CDR2 are LNHDA and SQIVND (reference sequence). The V end lost 4 bases, the J end lost 1 base, and 10 bases lay between the germline ends. The CDR3 sequence: CASSTNGGNTEAFF. DNA of the CDR3: TGTGCCAGTAGTACCAACGGAGGGAACACTGAAGCTTTCTTT.

This clonotype was observed a few times. This CDR3 reads CASSITGSGDHEQYF. CDR3 sequence (DNA): TGTGCCAGTAGTATTACGGGCAGCGGGGACCACGAGCAGTACTTC. V is TRBV19 and J is TRBJ2-7; 7 positions match TRBD2. CDR1 LNHDA and CDR2 SQIVND come from the germline V gene (reference sequence). The V and J ends lost 3 bases and 5 bases, in that order; junction bases with no gene match: 10. This CDR3 is 15 amino acids long.

The rearrangement uses TRBV7-9 and TRBJ1-1; D is uncertain. V lost 4 bases, J lost 13 bases, and 19 bases lay in between. Per germline, CDR1 SEHNR and CDR2 FQNEAQ (reference sequence). CDR3 length: 13 residues. CDR3 protein: CASSSPPGLVGFF. The CDR3 DNA reads as TGTGCCAGCAGCTCCCCCCCCGGGTTGGTAGGTTTCTTT.

This chain joins TRBV6-1 and TRBJ2-7, with D unclear. The CDR3 sequence is 11 residues long. Trimming removed 7 bases from V and 2 bases from J, with 6 bases in between. The V gene's germline CDR1 is MNHNS and CDR2 SASEGT. CDR3 in amino acids: CASNGAYEQYF. The CDR3 nucleotides are TGTGCCAGCAATGGAGCCTACGAGCAGTACTTC.

The J gene is TRBJ1-3, the V gene TRBV5-4, with TRBD1 as a possible D gene (5 bases). Germline V gene sequence: CDR1 SGHNT, CDR2 YYREEE (reference sequence). This CDR3 is 11 amino acids long. V was trimmed by 7 bases and J by 7 bases, leaving 9 bases between them. The CDR3 spells CASREGNTIYF. The DNA of the CDR3 is TGTGCCAGCCGGGAGGGGAACACCATATATTTT. Full variable domain (rest looked up from reference TRBV5-4 and TRBJ1-3): ETGVTQSPTHLIKTRGQQVTLRCSSQSGHNTVSWYQQALGQGPQFIFQYYREEENGRGNFPPRFSGLQFPNYSSELNVNALELDDSALYLCASREGNTIYFGEGSWLTVV.

The chain carries TRBV5-1 and TRBJ2-2; D not resolved. The length of the CDR3 is 13 residues. The V end lost 3 bases, the J end lost 4 bases, and 7 bases lay between the germline ends. Germline-derived CDR1 and CDR2 are SGHRS and YFSETQ. The CDR3 loop is CASSSEGTGELFF. In DNA, the CDR3 is TGCGCCAGCAGCTCCGAAGGCACCGGGGAGCTGTTTTTT.

This clonotype was seen a few times. This chain joins TRBV6-2 or TRBV6-3 and TRBJ1-1, with unresolved D. There are 12 residues in the CDR3. CDR1 is MNHEY, CDR2 SVGEGT, per germline. The V end was cut by 7 bases, the J end by 2 bases, with 8 bases between. CDR3 sequence (DNA): TGTGCCAGCATGTTCAGAAACACTGAAGCTTTCTTT. Its translation is CASMFRNTEAFF.

The count of this clonotype is one. The rearrangement joins TRBV28 to TRBJ1-2; possible D gene TRBD1, 5 bases. The germline V gene encodes CDR1 MDHEN and CDR2 SYDVKM. The CDR3 length is 13 residues. V lost 2 bases and J lost 4, with 8 bases in between. Here the CDR3 DNA reads TGTGCCAGCAGTTTAGGGGGGACCTATGGCTACACCTTC. Its protein is CASSLGGTYGYTF.